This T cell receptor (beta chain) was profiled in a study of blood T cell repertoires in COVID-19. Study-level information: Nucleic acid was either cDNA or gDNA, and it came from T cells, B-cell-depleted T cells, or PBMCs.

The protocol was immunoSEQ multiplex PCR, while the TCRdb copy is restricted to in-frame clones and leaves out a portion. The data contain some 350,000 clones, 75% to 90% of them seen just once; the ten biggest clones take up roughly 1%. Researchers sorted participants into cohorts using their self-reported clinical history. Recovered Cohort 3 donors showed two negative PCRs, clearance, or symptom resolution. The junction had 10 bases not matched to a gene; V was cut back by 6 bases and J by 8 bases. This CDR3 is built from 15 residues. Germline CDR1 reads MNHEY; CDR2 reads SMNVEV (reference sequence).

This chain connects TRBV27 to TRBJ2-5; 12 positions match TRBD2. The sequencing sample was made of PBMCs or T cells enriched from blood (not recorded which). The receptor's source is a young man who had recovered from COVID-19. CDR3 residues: CASSRGGTSGFTQYF. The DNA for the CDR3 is TGTGCCAGCAGCCGCGGCGGGACTAGCGGGTTCACCCAGTACTTC.